The source of this T cell receptor (beta chain) is a study of cytotoxic CD8 clonotypes in ibrutinib-treated CLL. The repertoire was sequenced with immunoSEQ multiplex PCR; TCRdb's copy has only in-frame clones and lacks some. In the table there are over 200,000 clones, about four fifths of which are singletons. The CDR3 runs to 14 residues. In germline, CDR1 is SNHLY, CDR2 FYNNEI. Trimming took off 6 bases at V and 1 base at J, with 13 bases between the two ends. In this sample, this clone turned up a few times. The chain employs TRBV2 and TRBJ2-7; D remains ambiguous. The source material was PBMCs, sampled after 12 months of ibrutinib treatment. This receptor was obtained from a human donor with chronic lymphocytic leukemia. This CDR3 reads CASSDFLLSYEQYF. CDR3 DNA: TGTGCCAGCAGCGATTTCCTTTTGTCCTACGAGCAGTACTTC.